One T cell receptor beta chain is described in this entry. These data originate in a study of beta chain features in type 1 diabetes. Sequenced material consisted of expressed TCRB transcripts (all of the isolated RNA was reverse transcribed). Data came from immunoSEQ multiplex PCR; TCRdb stores just in-frame clones and leaves some out. The repertoire holds almost 350,000 clones, with 7.5% to 9% as singletons. The receptor was derived from a woman between 18 and 30 years old in good health. The sample was central memory CD4+ T cells from blood.

The CDR3 DNA reads TGTGCCAGCAGTTACTCGAGCGGGATCCCAATCAATGAGCAGTTCTTC. Protein: CASSYSSGIPINEQFF. The chain has TRBV6-5 and TRBJ2-1; TRBD2 aligns across 7 bases. From germline, CDR1 is MNHEY and CDR2 SVGAGI. The V gene end was trimmed by 0 bases and the J gene end by 6 bases; junction bases not matched to a gene: 8. The CDR3 consists of 16 residues.